This T cell receptor (beta chain) was sequenced in a study of blood T cell repertoires in COVID-19 (dated by TCRdb to 2019 to 2021). Some background on the complete study: Samples covering the acute and convalescent phases of COVID-19 were provided by collaborators in the United States, Italy and Spain. The material from the prospective study consisted of cDNA or gDNA derived from T cells, B-cell-depleted T cells, or PBMCs. Deeply sampled blood TCRbeta repertoires from subjects exposed to, actively infected with, or recovered from COVID-19 were included in the dataset. The repertoires were released in a freely available public database meant as a resource for research on the immune response to SARS-CoV-2. Samples came from the ongoing ImmuneRACE study (first 160 participants) plus 1,254 subjects from 6 global collaborators. A de-identified subject ID, COVID-19 status, age in years and sex were almost always included in the sample metadata. HLA class I and class II types, where available, came from metadata supplied by the sample provider rather than from assay-based typing. Summary of the overall study and its limitations: The amount of clinical and demographic metadata varied by source and participant and was provided uncurated.

Participants in the prospective study were aged roughly 18 to 89 years, lived in 20 to 30 United States geographic areas, and enrolled through a virtual design. Cohort assignment in the prospective study relied on participant-reported clinical history from a screening survey and a study questionnaire. ImmuneRACE Cohort 3 recovered participants were defined by two consecutive negative NP/OP PCR tests, healthcare professional clearance, or symptom resolution. Each participant in the prospective study had whole blood, serum and a nasopharyngeal or oropharyngeal swab collected by mobile phlebotomists. Participants in the prospective study had the option to provide additional blood draws and questionnaires over an approximately 2-month period. Prospective study blood samples were shipped either frozen or at room temperature before DNA extraction. Germline trimming: 8 bases from V, 5 bases from J; junction bases outside gene matches: 9. The CDR3 goes from the cysteine to the phenylalanine over 14 residues. The entry retains the CDR3 DNA only, 42 bases that are in frame from base 1. Based on the germline V gene (reference sequence), the CDR1 and CDR2 sequences are LNHDA and SQIVND.

A note on this clone: Its antigen remains unidentified. No qualities accompany the bases; no much larger clone lies one base away.

TCRbeta CDR3 regions were amplified from genomic DNA by means of the immunoSEQ Assay, a bias-controlled multiplex PCR. The study's processing was this. The number of nucleated cells in each sample was estimated from the amplification of reference gene primers within the assay. Sequence reads were collapsed and filtered to measure the absolute abundance of every unique TCRbeta CDR3 rearrangement. For each sample, productive Simpson clonality was calculated by taking the square root of Simpson's diversity index across productive rearrangements. TCRdb took this table from immuneACCESS and kept in-frame rearrangements with V and J called. Such tables lack part of the clones; where checked against another copy, unresolved V genes explain under half of the gap, and the rest is unexplained. The V and J calls and clone size come from that table; D and trimming were worked out from the DNA. This sample is represented by around 380,000 clones; around 87% of them were singletons. About 1.5% of the sample belongs to the ten largest clones.

The material sequenced was PBMCs or T cells enriched from blood (not recorded which). The rearrangement joined TRBV19 to TRBJ2-1; 7 of the junction bases match TRBD2. The TCR originated in a man aged 25 to 40 who had recovered from COVID-19. The CDR3 here reads CASRNRGGNNEQFF. The bases are TGTGCCAGTCGAAACCGCGGGGGAAACAATGAGCAGTTCTTC.